These 31 T cell receptor beta chains share one sample of origin, sequenced in a study of blood T cell repertoires in COVID-19. The table came from immunoSEQ multiplex PCR; TCRdb's copy has only in-frame clones and leaves some out. Of around 200,000 clones listed, 80% were seen once; the top ten hold around 7.4%. The sample comprised PBMCs or T cells enriched from blood (not recorded which). The receptors come from a woman between 35 and 50 years old with acute COVID-19.

This clone is a singleton in its sample. This rearrangement joins TRBV14 to TRBJ2-5, with no clear D. Germline CDR1 reads SGHDN; CDR2 reads FVKESK. The length of the CDR3 is 15 residues. V lost 0 bases, J lost 2 bases, and 10 bases lay in between. CDR3 protein: CASSQDVTEQETQYF. In DNA form, the CDR3 reads TGTGCCAGCAGCCAAGATGTAACAGAACAAGAGACCCAGTACTTC.

This chain links TRBV9 with TRBJ1-6; 10 bases are a match to TRBD1. Trimming took 6 bases from V and 9 from J; bases not matched to a gene: 6. Germline V gives CDR1 SGDLS, CDR2 YYNGEE. The CDR3 has 14 residues. The CDR3 nucleotides read TGTGCCAGCACACCGACAGGGGGCACTTCACCCCTCCACTTT. This codes for CASTPTGGTSPLHF.

This sequence joins TRBV6-2 or TRBV6-3 and TRBJ2-7; D remains unclear. Trimming took off 4 bases at V and 0 bases at J, with 4 bases between the two ends. The CDR3 covers 12 residues. Germline V gene lookup returns CDR1 MNHEY and CDR2 SVGEGT. This CDR3 reads CASSSSSYEQYF. In nucleotides, the CDR3 is TGTGCCAGCAGTTCTAGCTCCTACGAGCAGTACTTC.

The rearrangement uses TRBV30 and TRBJ1-4; D may be TRBD1 (6 bases). Looked up from germline, CDR1 is GTSNPN and CDR2 is SVGIG (reference sequence). Trimming cost V 7 bases and J 0 bases, with 15 bases left between them. This CDR3 is built from 15 residues. DNA of the CDR3: TGTGCCTCCAGAGGACAGCCTTCAACTAATGAAAAACTGTTTTTT. This sequence encodes CASRGQPSTNEKLFF.

V and J are TRBV24-1 and TRBJ2-7, with TRBD1 identical over 8 bases. Germline V gene sequence: CDR1 KGHDR, CDR2 SFDVKD. With V trimmed by 4 bases and J by 2 bases, 6 bases remained unmatched. The CDR3 is made up of 15 amino acids. Here the CDR3 reads CATSDERTGTYEQYF. Here the CDR3 DNA reads TGTGCCACCAGTGACGAACGGACAGGGACCTACGAGCAGTACTTC.

V is TRBV21-1 and J is TRBJ2-5; TRBD1 is the table's D call and was not checked against the DNA. TRBV21-1 is flagged as a pseudogene. The CDR3 totals 15 residues. The chain's CDR3 is CASSKVRTGVETQYF. In nucleotides, the CDR3 is TGTGCCAGCAGCAAAGTACGGACAGGGGTAGAGACCCAGTACTTC.

The chain carries TRBV28 and TRBJ1-1; 7 bases are shared with TRBD1. Unmatched junction bases numbered 3, after V lost 1 base and J lost 1 base. The V gene's germline CDR1 is MDHEN and CDR2 SYDVKM. The CDR3 totals 15 residues. CDR3 residues: CASSLLGTENTEAFF. CDR3 bases: TGTGCCAGCAGTTTATTGGGGACAGAGAACACTGAAGCTTTCTTT.

This clone occurred once. The same CDR3 also results from other DNA sequences found in this sample. The genes are TRBV5-4 and TRBJ1-6, with D perhaps matching TRBD1 (5 bases). Trimming cost V 5 bases and J 1 base, with 10 bases left between them. The CDR3 totals 15 residues. Germline V gene lookup returns CDR1 SGHNT and CDR2 YYREEE (reference sequence). The CDR3 sequence is CASSFDSSYNSPLHF. The CDR3 nucleotides are TGTGCCAGCAGTTTCGACAGTTCCTATAATTCACCCCTCCACTTT.

This sequence joins TRBV7-3 and TRBJ1-5, with unresolved D. The CDR3 sequence is 13 residues long. Germline V gene sequence: CDR1 SGHTA, CDR2 FQGTGA. Trimming stripped 5 bases from V and 5 bases from J, with 10 bases between. The DNA for the CDR3 is TGTGCCAGCAGCCGGGGTGGGGATCAGCCCCAGCATTTT. This encodes CASSRGGDQPQHF.

The chain couples TRBV5-4 to TRBJ1-5; tentatively, D is TRBD1 (5 bases). V shed 4 bases and J shed 1 base, with 12 bases lying between them. The CDR3 is 15 amino acids. Looked up from germline, CDR1 is SGHNT and CDR2 is YYREEE (reference sequence). The CDR3 spells CASSDRGLSNQPQHF. CDR3 DNA sequence: TGTGCCAGCAGCGACCGGGGGTTAAGCAATCAGCCCCAGCATTTT.

The genes are TRBV28 and TRBJ2-4; D remains ambiguous. V was trimmed by 3 bases and J by 2 bases, leaving 17 bases between them. From germline, CDR1 is MDHEN and CDR2 SYDVKM. CDR3 length: 17 amino acids. As DNA, the CDR3 is TGTGCCAGCAGTTTGCCCCCCCCCGGGTCCTCCAAAAACATTCAGTACTTC. Its translation is CASSLPPPGSSKNIQYF.

The chain combines TRBV15 with TRBJ1-3; TRBD1 aligns across 7 bases. The CDR3 runs 17 residues. The junction had 13 bases not matched to a gene; V was cut back by 5 bases and J by 3 bases. Germline CDR1 and CDR2: LNHNV and YYDKDF (reference sequence). Here the CDR3 reads CATSRFTGARGGNTIYF. The CDR3 coding sequence is TGTGCCACCAGCCGATTTACAGGGGCAAGAGGTGGAAACACCATATATTTT.

The V and J genes are TRBV7-2 and TRBJ1-1, with 9 bases aligning to TRBD1. V shed 4 bases, J shed 2 bases, and the junction held 5 bases outside the gene matches. This CDR3 region has 15 residues. Germline CDR1 reads SGHTA; CDR2 reads FQGNSA. CDR3 sequence (DNA): TGTGCCAGCAGCTCCGGGACAGGGTATAACACTGAAGCTTTCTTT. Amino acid sequence: CASSSGTGYNTEAFF.

The rearrangement joins TRBV25-1 to TRBJ2-7; D might be TRBD1 (7 bases). The CDR3 loop spans 16 amino acids. Germline assignment: CDR1 MGHDK and CDR2 SYGVNS. V was shortened by 6 bases and J by 3 bases, with 21 bases between the two germline ends. The CDR3 sequence is CASSPWQGVTSYEQYF. The CDR3 DNA is TGTGCCAGCAGCCCTTGGCAGGGGGTGACTAGCTACGAGCAGTACTTC.

V and J are TRBV7-9 and TRBJ2-1; D may be TRBD1 (5 bases). V was trimmed by 10 bases and J by 1 base, leaving 14 bases between them. In germline, CDR1 is SEHNR, CDR2 FQNEAQ (reference sequence). This CDR3 spans 14 amino acids. The CDR3 nucleotides are TGTGCCATTCCAAGGGGTAGTTCCTACAATGAGCAGTTCTTC. It yields the protein CAIPRGSSYNEQFF.

The CDR3 nucleotides read TGTGCCAGCAGTTTTTCGGGTTATGAGCCCCAGCATTTT. This gives the protein CASSFSGYEPQHF. The gene calls are TRBV6-2 or TRBV6-3 and TRBJ1-5; no clear D gene. The length of the CDR3 is 13 residues. Germline lookup yields CDR1 MNHEY and CDR2 SVGEGT. Trimming cost V 4 bases and J 8 bases, with 12 bases left between them.

The chain couples TRBV6-5 to TRBJ1-1; D perhaps matches TRBD1 (6 bases). CDR3 length: 14 residues. The germline gives CDR1 MNHEY, CDR2 SVGAGI. V shed 4 bases and J shed 5 bases, with 14 bases lying between them. CDR3 residues: CASSLKTGWTEAFF. CDR3 coding DNA: TGTGCCAGCAGTTTGAAGACAGGTTGGACTGAAGCTTTCTTT.

The CDR3 reads CASSEHPSGFYNEQFF. The CDR3 DNA reads TGTGCCAGCAGTGAACACCCTTCAGGCTTCTACAATGAGCAGTTCTTC. The chain carries TRBV2 and TRBJ2-1; D remains ambiguous. With 2 bases removed from V and 3 bases from J, the gap between germline ends came to 14 bases. This CDR3 has 16 amino acids. Germline CDR1 is SNHLY and CDR2 is FYNNEI.

This clone was observed a single time. CDR3 loop: CAWSLTTPNSPLHF. CDR3 sequence (DNA): TGTGCCTGGAGTTTGACAACTCCTAATTCACCCCTCCACTTT. The V call is TRBV30, the J call TRBJ1-6; D is ambiguous. Germline V CDR1 and CDR2: GTSNPN, SVGIG (reference sequence). The V end was cut by 2 bases, the J end by 6 bases, with 11 bases between. The CDR3 consists of 14 residues.

This clone occurred a few times. The V call is TRBV19, the J call TRBJ1-1; 8 nucleotides match TRBD1. V was pared by 4 bases and J by 3 bases, with 4 bases of the junction left unmatched. The CDR3 spans 14 residues. Looked up from germline, CDR1 is LNHDA and CDR2 is SQIVND (reference sequence). CDR3 region: CASSTGQAHTEAFF. DNA for the CDR3: TGTGCCAGTAGTACGGGACAGGCCCACACTGAAGCTTTCTTT.

This rearrangement joins TRBV12-3 or TRBV12-4 to TRBJ1-2; D is perhaps TRBD1 (6 bases). The germline V and J ends were trimmed by 5 bases and 3 bases, with 10 bases remaining between them. This CDR3 has 13 residues. CDR3 nucleotide sequence: TGTGCCAGCAGTCCACAGGGTTACTATGGCTACACCTTC. Amino acid sequence: CASSPQGYYGYTF.

This chain uses TRBV4-2 with TRBJ2-7, with 12 bases that match TRBD2. CDR1 and CDR2 from the germline V gene are LGHNA and YNFKEQ. V lost 3 bases, J lost 7 bases, and 7 bases stayed unmatched. CDR3 size: 15 residues. CDR3 residues: CASSQGTSGRREQYF. As DNA, the CDR3 is TGTGCCAGCAGCCAGGGGACTAGCGGGCGTCGGGAGCAGTACTTC.

This clone was observed once. The gene calls are TRBV28 and TRBJ2-3; 7 nucleotides match TRBD2. Germline V gives CDR1 MDHEN, CDR2 SYDVKM. The ends lost 2 bases at V and 5 bases at J; junction bases unmatched: 10. The CDR3 is 16 amino acids. The CDR3: CASSLTAGPVGDTQYF. The CDR3 DNA is TGTGCCAGCAGTTTAACAGCGGGACCGGTGGGAGATACGCAGTATTTT.

The rearrangement uses TRBV5-6 and TRBJ2-2, with 8 bases aligning to TRBD1. CDR1 and CDR2 (germline): SGHDT, YYEEEE. The CDR3 consists of 14 residues. Germline trimming cut 3 bases from V and 7 bases from J; bases unmatched to any gene: 5. CDR3: CASSSRTGLGELFF. CDR3 nucleotides: TGTGCCAGCAGCTCGCGGACAGGGCTCGGGGAGCTGTTTTTT.

This clone was detected a few times. This chain connects TRBV19 to TRBJ2-7; unclear D gene. Germline CDR1 and CDR2: LNHDA and SQIVND (reference sequence). V gave up 0 bases and J gave up 3 bases, with 6 bases separating them. The CDR3 consists of 13 residues. The CDR3 reads CASSIDGYYEQYF. The DNA for the CDR3 is TGTGCCAGTAGTATAGACGGGTACTACGAGCAGTACTTC.

The rearrangement links TRBV3-1 (or the pseudogene TRBV3-2) to TRBJ1-3, with D tentatively TRBD1 (5 bases). CDR3 size: 15 residues. Germline CDR1 LGHDT, CDR2 YNNKEL (reference sequence). Trimming shortened V by 2 bases and J by 4 bases, and 12 bases separated the two germline ends. The CDR3 DNA sequence: TGTGCCAGCAGCCAACCAGGGATCTCCGGAAACACCATATATTTT. As protein: CASSQPGISGNTIYF.

The DNA for the CDR3 is TGTGCCAGCAAAGGGGGGGGCGAAGAGACCCAGTACTTC. As protein: CASKGGGEETQYF. V gene TRBV28 combines with J gene TRBJ2-5; weak D call: TRBD2 (7 bases). Germline V gene lookup returns CDR1 MDHEN and CDR2 SYDVKM. Trimming took 7 bases from V and 3 from J, leaving 12 bases between them. This CDR3 has 13 residues.

The sample holds a few counts of this clone. The chain recombines TRBV5-5 with TRBJ1-4; D gene ambiguous. This CDR3 has 11 residues. Looked up from germline, CDR1 is SGHKS and CDR2 is YYEKEE (reference sequence). Between the trimmed V and J ends, which lost 5 bases and 8 bases, there was a span of 7 bases. The CDR3 loop is CASRSEEKLFF. The CDR3 DNA follows: TGTGCCAGCAGATCAGAAGAAAAACTGTTTTTT.

The genes are TRBV19 and TRBJ2-7, with D possibly matching TRBD2 (5 bases). V was clipped by 8 bases and J by 1 base, with 15 bases between them. Germline V lookup: CDR1 LNHDA, CDR2 SQIVND (reference sequence). This CDR3 is 14 amino acids long. The CDR3 here is CASGLTGSSYEQYF. CDR3 nucleotide sequence: TGTGCCAGTGGGCTAACGGGGAGTTCCTACGAGCAGTACTTC.

This chain links TRBV6-1 with TRBJ2-2; D is perhaps TRBD2 (7 bases). The V gene's germline CDR1 is MNHNS and CDR2 SASEGT. The CDR3 runs to 16 residues. Between the trimmed V and J ends, which lost 3 bases and 2 bases, there was a span of 13 bases. CDR3 loop: CASSEGGGRNTGELFF. The CDR3 nucleotides read TGTGCCAGCAGTGAGGGGGGGGGCCGTAACACCGGGGAGCTGTTTTTT.

This clone was found a few times. The rearrangement links TRBV12-5 to TRBJ2-2; 8 nucleotides align to TRBD1. Per the germline V gene, CDR1 is LGHNT and CDR2 is FRNRAP. This CDR3 comprises 14 residues. Trimming at V came to 1 base and at J to 7 bases, leaving 2 bases not matched to a gene. The CDR3 bases are TGTGCTAGTGGTTTGGGGACAGGGATCGGGGAGCTGTTTTTT. Translated: CASGLGTGIGELFF.